The present entry profiles one TCR beta chain with its context. Germline CDR1 and CDR2: MNHEY and SVGAGI. Trimming took 5 bases from V and 3 from J; bases not matched to a gene: 5. This CDR3 region has 14 residues. Grouping used clinical history reported by participants in a survey and questionnaire. The study counted Cohort 3 donors as recovered given two negative PCRs, clearance, or symptom resolution. These data are taken from a study of blood T cell repertoires in COVID-19. Study-wide context: Acute-phase and convalescent COVID-19 samples originated in the United States, Italy and Spain.

Clones were sequenced by immunoSEQ multiplex PCR, and TCRdb holds only the in-frame ones, with some missing. The sample includes about 300,000 clones, about 89% of them seen just once. The sample consisted of PBMCs or T cells enriched from blood (not recorded which). The sequence was collected from a woman aged 18-29 years who had recovered from COVID-19. The chain uses TRBV6-5 and TRBJ2-7; TRBD1 matches 9 bases. The CDR3 is CASSRTGVVYEQYF. DNA for the CDR3: TGTGCCAGCAGTCGGACAGGGGTTGTCTACGAGCAGTACTTC.